The T cell receptor beta chain under discussion was sequenced for a study of CD8 T cells in Susac syndrome. Study details: Of the sequenced Susac syndrome patients, more than five had active disease and about 8 were in remission. Patients with Susac syndrome were therapy-naive, on corticosteroids, or on intravenous immunoglobulin alone at blood draw.

CDR1 is MDHEN and CDR2 is SYDVKM in the germline V gene. CDR3 length equals 16 residues. The V and J ends lost 5 bases and 7 bases, in that order; junction bases with no gene match: 17. TEMRA cells were enriched by FACS, and CD4+ and CD8+ T cells were negatively isolated. cDNA came from approximately 0.5 to 1 ug RNA primed by random hexamers. Via MiXCR, TCRdb re-called the immunoSEQ multiplex PCR reads, giving one row per CDR3 protein. The sample records around 200,000 distinct CDR3 sequences, 95% being singletons. This TCR was sampled from a human donor with Susac syndrome. Sequencing input: CD4+ T cells from PBMCs. The V gene is TRBV28, the J gene TRBJ2-7, with 7 nucleotides matching TRBD1. CDR3 bases: TGTGCCAGCAGTAGAGGACAGGATCTCATCCTAAGTGAGCAGTACTTC. Translating gives CASSRGQDLILSEQYF.